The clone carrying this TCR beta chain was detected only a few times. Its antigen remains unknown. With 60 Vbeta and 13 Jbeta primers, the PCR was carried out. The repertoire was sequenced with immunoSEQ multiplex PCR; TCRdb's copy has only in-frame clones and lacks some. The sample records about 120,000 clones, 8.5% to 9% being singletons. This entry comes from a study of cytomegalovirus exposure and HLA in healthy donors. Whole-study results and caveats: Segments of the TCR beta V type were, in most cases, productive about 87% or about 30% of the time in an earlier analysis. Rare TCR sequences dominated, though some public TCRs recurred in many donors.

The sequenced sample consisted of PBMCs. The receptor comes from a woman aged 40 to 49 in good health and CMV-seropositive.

The CDR3 is CAISEPENEKLFF. DNA of the CDR3: TGTGCCATCAGTGAGCCCGAGAATGAAAAACTGTTTTTT. The rearrangement joins TRBV10-3 to TRBJ1-4; unclear D gene. With 2 bases removed from V and 5 bases from J, the gap between germline ends came to 6 bases. The CDR3 consists of 13 residues. The germline V gene has CDR1 ENHRY and CDR2 SYGVKD.